A single sample gave rise to the 10 T cell receptor beta chains below, sequenced in a study of patients and donors after allogeneic stem cell transplantation (dated by TCRdb to about 2020). The library was made by RT-PCR. TCRdb lists the instrument as NextSeq 550. TCRdb redid the processing of the public reads, applying fastp at Q25 and MiXCR, and retained in-frame beta chains. Rows merge per CDR3 protein into single entries with the most common DNA and genes. The table for this sample lists 110,000 or so distinct CDR3 sequences; 35% to 45% of them were counted only once. The ten largest account for under 30% of the sample. The sample taken for sequencing was blood, either unsorted or a sorted T cell fraction (not recorded which). These receptors all come from a human donor who was either an allogeneic HSCT recipient or a stem cell or donor lymphocyte infusion donor (not recorded which). It is not recorded whose cells these are; they may come from a transplant donor.

The rearrangement links TRBV29-1 to TRBJ2-1, with D perhaps TRBD2 (6 bases). V was cut by 4 bases and J by 4 bases, with 8 bases left in between. CDR1 and CDR2 (germline): SQVTM, ANQGSEA. This CDR3 spans 12 amino acids. For the CDR3, the DNA is TGCAGCGTTGCGGAGGGGTACAATGAGCAGTTCTTC. This codes for CSVAEGYNEQFF.

This chain joins TRBV24-1 and TRBJ2-1; tentative D call: TRBD2 (7 bases). The CDR3 is 15 residues long. Germline lookup yields CDR1 KGHDR and CDR2 SFDVKD. Between the trimmed V and J ends, which lost 3 bases and 7 bases, there was a span of 15 bases. In DNA form, the CDR3 reads TGTGCCACCAGTGATACGGGGGGCCCCGGTAATGAGCAGTTCTTC. Encoded protein: CATSDTGGPGNEQFF.

The rearrangement joins TRBV7-9 to TRBJ1-2; no clear D. The CDR3 length is 17 residues. The V and J ends lost 5 bases and 2 bases respectively, with 21 bases between them. CDR1 and CDR2 from the germline V gene are SEHNR and FQNEAQ (reference sequence). The CDR3 bases are TGTGCCAGCAGCCGCGATTCTATAGGGTCGGTCAACTATGGCTACACCTTC. Translated, it gives CASSRDSIGSVNYGYTF.

This clonotype was detected only a few times. The CDR3 loop is CASSLGPLLAKNIQYF. The DNA of the CDR3 is TGTGCCAGCAGTTTAGGCCCCCTACTAGCCAAAAACATTCAGTACTTC. The J gene is TRBJ2-4, the V gene TRBV12-3 or TRBV12-4; no clear D gene. CDR3 size: 16 residues. Trimming removed 1 base from V and 0 bases from J, with 10 bases in between.

Worth noting for this clonotype: The CDR3 carries no conserved terminal phenylalanine or tryptophan, so it likely arises from a read error. The DNA is left out, because the CDR3 cannot be placed on it with certainty; the CDR3 is given as TCRdb lists it. The genes are TRBV29-1 and TRBJ1-2; the D segment call TRBD1 is taken from the table without a DNA check. CDR1 and CDR2 (germline): SQVTM, ANQGSEA. The CDR3 spans 10 amino acids, including both terminal residues. CDR3 sequence reads: CSVDPWEPTM.

The chain joins TRBV28 to TRBJ2-3; 8 bases align to TRBD2. Germline values: CDR1 MDHEN, CDR2 SYDVKM. CDR3 length: 14 amino acids. V shed 2 bases, J shed 3 bases, and the junction held 1 base outside the gene matches. The CDR3 here is CASSLRGRTDTQYF. Here the CDR3 DNA reads TGTGCCAGCAGTTTACGCGGGAGGACAGATACGCAGTATTTT.

V and J are TRBV12-3 or TRBV12-4 and TRBJ2-5; 8 nucleotides agree with TRBD1. The V gene end was trimmed by 4 bases and the J gene end by 4 bases; junction bases not matched to a gene: 5. The CDR3 totals 14 residues. The CDR3 reads CASSSTDRGETQYF. CDR3 sequence (DNA): TGTGCCAGCAGTTCAACCGACAGGGGAGAGACCCAGTACTTC.

This clonotype occurred many times. V and J are TRBV12-3 or TRBV12-4 and TRBJ1-1, with D perhaps matching TRBD1 (5 bases). Deletions cut 6 bases from V and 9 bases from J, with 17 bases between. The CDR3 is made up of 13 amino acids. The CDR3 region is CASSPSTAKKAFF. CDR3 DNA sequence: TGTGCCAGCAGCCCCTCGACAGCAAAAAAAGCTTTCTTT.

The chain combines TRBV6-2 or TRBV6-3 with TRBJ1-1; D unclear. Trimming took 3 bases from V and 5 from J, leaving 7 bases between them. This CDR3 has 12 amino acids. Germline V gene lookup returns CDR1 MNHEY and CDR2 SVGEGT. CDR3 nucleotide sequence: TGTGCCAGCAGTTATGGAGGTACTGAAGCTTTCTTT. Translation: CASSYGGTEAFF.

The rearrangement links TRBV4-3 to TRBJ2-7, with a tentative D call TRBD2 (5 bases). V lost 3 bases and J lost 1, with 7 bases in between. The CDR3 contains 13 residues. Germline CDR1 and CDR2: LGHNA and YSLEER. The CDR3 DNA reads as TGCGCCAGCAGCCATACGGGGTCCTACGAGCAGTACTTC. Its translation is CASSHTGSYEQYF.